This T cell receptor (beta chain) is drawn from a study of response to subunit inactivated influenza vaccine. Findings and limits, study-wide: Authors suggested each seasonal influenza vaccination recruits few new T cells.

This clonotype was detected only a few times. Its target is unknown. The CDR3 spans 14 residues. Germline CDR1 reads KGHSH; CDR2 reads LQKENI. The ends were cut back, 3 bases at V and 4 bases at J, with 13 bases in the middle. TCRdb called the RT-PCR reads again in MiXCR, with one record for every CDR3 protein. This table has approximately 500,000 distinct CDR3 sequences, about an eighth appearing once. This material consisted of PBMCs from blood, taken roughly 48 days after vaccination. The receptor comes from a man aged 50-59 years who received an inactivated influenza vaccine. The chain has TRBV18 and TRBJ2-7; TRBD1 is a possible D gene (6 bases). The CDR3: CASSPGQRRYEQYF. In nucleotides, the CDR3 is TGTGCCAGCTCACCCGGACAGCGGAGATACGAGCAGTACTTC. Variable domain in full (rest from reference TRBV18 and TRBJ2-7): NAGVMQNPRHLVRRRGQEARLRCSPMKGHSHVYWYRQLPEEGLKFMVYLQKENIIDESGMPKERFSAEFPKEGPSILRIQQVVRGDSAAYFCASSPGQRRYEQYFGPGTRLTVT.